This T cell receptor (beta chain) was found in a study of T cell responses to AZD1222 COVID-19 vaccine. Whole-study findings and limits: Spike-specific TCR depth and breadth grew after two AZD1222 doses. Seropositive at baseline were only a handful of AZD1222 recipients.

Generated by immunoSEQ multiplex PCR, the TCRdb table keeps only in-frame clones and is missing some. The data show 130,000 or so clones, around 90% seen once. Trimming shortened V by 2 bases and J by 0 bases, and 11 bases separated the two germline ends. The CDR3 consists of 16 residues. Germline loops: CDR1 SGHTA, CDR2 FQGNSA. Concerning this clone: Its antigen is currently unknown.

This rearrangement joins TRBV7-2 to TRBJ2-1; D unclear. Material: peripheral blood, obtained 28 days after the second dose of the MenACWY control vaccine. The TCR sequence derives from an adult who received the MenACWY meningococcal vaccine as a control. CDR3 protein: CASSLKGAYSYNEQFF. CDR3 bases: TGTGCCAGCAGCTTAAAGGGCGCTTACTCCTACAATGAGCAGTTCTTC.